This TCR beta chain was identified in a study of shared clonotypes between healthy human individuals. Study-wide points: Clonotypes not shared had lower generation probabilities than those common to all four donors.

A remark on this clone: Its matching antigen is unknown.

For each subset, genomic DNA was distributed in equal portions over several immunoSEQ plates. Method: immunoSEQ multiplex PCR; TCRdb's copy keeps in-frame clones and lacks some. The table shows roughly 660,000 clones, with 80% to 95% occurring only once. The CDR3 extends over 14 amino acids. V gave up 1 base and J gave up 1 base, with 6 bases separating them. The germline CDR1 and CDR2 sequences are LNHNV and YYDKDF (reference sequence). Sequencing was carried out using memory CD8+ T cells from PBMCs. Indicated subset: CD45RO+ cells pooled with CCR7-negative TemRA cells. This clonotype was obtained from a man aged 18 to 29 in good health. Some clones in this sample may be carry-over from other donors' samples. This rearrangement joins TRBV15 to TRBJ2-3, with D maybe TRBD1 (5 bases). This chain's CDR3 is CATSRVGGTDTQYF. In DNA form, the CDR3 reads TGTGCCACCAGCAGAGTAGGGGGCACAGATACGCAGTATTTT.